Presented here are 20 T cell receptor beta chains from one specimen sequenced in a study of cytomegalovirus exposure and HLA in healthy donors. PCR amplification relied on 60 Vbeta primers (plus 13 Jbeta primers). Sequencing was performed with immunoSEQ multiplex PCR; in TCRdb, only in-frame clones are kept and a portion is missing. Here the sample spans under 150,000 clones, approximately 80% being singletons. Sequencing was done on a sample of PBMCs. These receptors all stem from a male donor in good health and CMV-seronegative.

This clone has only one observation. This chain connects TRBV6-1 to TRBJ2-5; D is perhaps TRBD2 (5 bases). The CDR3 is 12 residues long. Germline-derived CDR1 and CDR2 are MNHNS and SASEGT. V gave up 5 bases and J gave up 5 bases, with 9 bases separating them. CDR3 sequence: CASSWAGETQYF. CDR3 nucleotides: TGTGCCAGCAGTTGGGCGGGCGAGACCCAGTACTTC.

This rearrangement joins TRBV7-6 to TRBJ2-1; 12 positions agree with TRBD1. This CDR3 spans 19 amino acids. The germline CDR1 and CDR2 sequences are SGHVS and FNYEAQ. J was trimmed by 5 bases and V by 1 base; bases with no gene match: 12. The CDR3 bases are TGTGCCAGCAGCTTAGAAGGGGGGACAGGGGGCGTTTACGACAATGAGCAGTTCTTC. Its translation is CASSLEGGTGGVYDNEQFF.

The rearrangement joins TRBV29-1 to TRBJ2-5; 10 bases align to TRBD1. The trim removed 4 bases at V and 5 bases at J, leaving 7 bases unmatched. The CDR3 covers 14 residues. Looked up from germline, CDR1 is SQVTM and CDR2 is ANQGSEA. CDR3: CSVAGGQGLETQYF. The CDR3 DNA reads TGCAGCGTTGCGGGGGGACAGGGGTTGGAGACCCAGTACTTC.

The rearrangement joins TRBV2 to TRBJ2-3; possibly TRBD1 for D (6 bases). The CDR3 contains 13 residues. CDR1 and CDR2 from the germline V gene are SNHLY and FYNNEI. The V and J ends lost 3 bases and 5 bases respectively, with 9 bases between them. CDR3 bases: TGTGCCAGCAGTGACGACAGGCGAGATACGCAGTATTTT. Its translation: CASSDDRRDTQYF.

With regard to this clone: An end of the junction does not agree with germline; a read error may underlie this. The gene calls are TRBV7-9 and TRBJ2-2; D is perhaps TRBD2 (7 bases). This CDR3 region has 15 residues. Germline-derived CDR1 and CDR2 are SEHNR and FQNEAQ (reference sequence). Written as DNA, the CDR3 is TGTGCCAGCAACTTAAGGGGGGGCGACACCGGGGAGCTGTTTTTT. This translates into CASNLRGGDTGELFF.

V and J are TRBV2 and TRBJ1-1; D not certain. CDR1 is SNHLY, CDR2 FYNNEI, per germline. This CDR3 contains 11 residues. V shed 7 bases and J shed 7 bases, with 10 bases lying between them. The CDR3 here is CASKEEIEAFF. CDR3 nucleotides: TGTGCCAGCAAGGAGGAAATTGAAGCTTTCTTT.

The CDR3 DNA follows: TGTGCCAGCAGCGTAACAGGGACGTATGAGCAGTTCTTC. This gives the protein CASSVTGTYEQFF. This chain joins TRBV7-2 and TRBJ2-1, with a tentative D call TRBD1 (6 bases). This CDR3 has 13 residues. The V gene's germline CDR1 is SGHTA and CDR2 FQGNSA. V shed 5 bases and J shed 8 bases, with 13 bases lying between them.

The chain employs TRBV7-2 and TRBJ1-5; D is uncertain. Looked up from germline, CDR1 is SGHTA and CDR2 is FQGNSA. Trimming removed 5 bases at V and 5 bases at J, with 13 bases between. This CDR3 has 14 residues. CDR3 protein: CASSTVPGDQPQHF. In nucleotides, the CDR3 is TGTGCCAGCAGCACCGTACCCGGGGATCAGCCCCAGCATTTT.

V gene TRBV2 combines with J gene TRBJ2-5, with 9 bases fitting TRBD1. The DNA end lines up better with TRBJ2-7; the J call may be wrong. The CDR3 length is 15 residues. Germline V gene data show CDR1 as SNHLY and CDR2 as FYNNEI. The CDR3 region is CASSEVGTGFYEQYF. CDR3 DNA sequence: TGTGCCAGCAGTGAGGTAGGGACAGGGTTCTACGAGCAGTACTTC.

V is TRBV4-1 and J is TRBJ2-7; maybe TRBD1 (6 bases). CDR3 length equals 13 residues. The germline V gene has CDR1 MGHRA and CDR2 YSYEKL. V was trimmed by 6 bases and J by 6 bases, leaving 15 bases between them. The CDR3 here is CASSPPGVREQYF. The CDR3 DNA reads TGCGCCAGCAGTCCCCCAGGGGTCCGCGAGCAGTACTTC.

The chain recombines TRBV5-4 with TRBJ2-3, with TRBD2 matching 9 bases. The germline V gene encodes CDR1 SGHNT and CDR2 YYREEE (reference sequence). This CDR3 spans 16 amino acids. Unmatched junction bases numbered 5, after V lost 1 base and J lost 2 bases. The CDR3 protein is CASSLNGGRATDTQYF. CDR3 in DNA: TGTGCCAGCAGCTTGAACGGCGGGAGGGCCACAGATACGCAGTATTTT. Drawing the rest from reference TRBV5-4 and TRBJ2-3, the complete variable domain is ETGVTQSPTHLIKTRGQQVTLRCSSQSGHNTVSWYQQALGQGPQFIFQYYREEENGRGNFPPRFSGLQFPNYSSELNVNALELDDSALYLCASSLNGGRATDTQYFGPGTRLTVL.

The genes are TRBV6-5 and TRBJ1-4, with TRBD1 matching 8 bases. Germline assignment: CDR1 MNHEY and CDR2 SVGAGI. The CDR3 contains 15 residues. V lost 2 bases and J lost 3; bases outside the gene matches: 2. CDR3: CASSYGRGPNEKLFF. CDR3 nucleotides: TGTGCCAGCAGTTACGGCAGGGGGCCTAATGAAAAACTGTTTTTT.

The chain has TRBV2 and TRBJ2-3; 11 bases map to TRBD2. The germline V gene encodes CDR1 SNHLY and CDR2 FYNNEI. The V gene end was trimmed by 2 bases and the J gene end by 5 bases; junction bases not matched to a gene: 3. The CDR3 consists of 15 residues. CDR3 in DNA: TGTGCCAGCAGTGAACTAGCGGGAGGAGGAGATACGCAGTATTTT. This codes for CASSELAGGGDTQYF.

The J gene is TRBJ2-7, the V gene TRBV27, with 8 positions matching TRBD2. Germline V gene lookup returns CDR1 MNHEY and CDR2 SMNVEV (reference sequence). This CDR3 contains 15 residues. The V and J ends lost 3 bases and 1 base, in that order; junction bases with no gene match: 5. The chain's CDR3 is CASSFGGRTSYEQYF. Written as DNA, the CDR3 is TGTGCCAGCAGTTTCGGCGGGAGGACGTCCTACGAGCAGTACTTC.

The V call is TRBV30, the J call TRBJ2-1, with 7 nucleotides matching TRBD2. The V segment lost 0 bases and the J segment 4 bases; nucleotides outside the gene matches: 6. Germline CDR1 GTSNPN, CDR2 SVGIG (reference sequence). The CDR3 totals 15 residues. The CDR3 sequence is CAWSVGGLGYNEQFF. The CDR3, as DNA: TGTGCCTGGAGTGTAGGTGGACTAGGGTACAATGAGCAGTTCTTC.

The CDR3 DNA sequence: TGTGCCAGCTCCCAGGGGGCTCACACTGAAGCTTTCTTT. Protein product: CASSQGAHTEAFF. The rearrangement links TRBV18 to TRBJ1-1, with 8 bases matching TRBD1. Trimming removed 6 bases from V and 3 bases from J; junction bases left unmatched: 3. Germline V CDR1 and CDR2: KGHSH, LQKENI. The CDR3 has 13 residues.

The rearrangement uses TRBV7-2 and TRBJ2-5; TRBD2 matches 7 bases. The length of the CDR3 is 8 residues. Germline assignment: CDR1 SGHTA and CDR2 FQGNSA. CDR3 in DNA: TGTCCCCGGGAGGCCCAGTACTTC. Its translation: CPREAQYF.

The rearrangement joins TRBV19 to TRBJ2-7; possible D gene TRBD2, 6 bases. Trimming took 3 bases from V and 6 from J, leaving 15 bases between them. This CDR3 comprises 14 residues. CDR1 and CDR2 from the germline V gene are LNHDA and SQIVND (reference sequence). The CDR3 bases are TGTGCCAGTAGTATGATGCCCCAGGGAGGCGAGCAGTACTTC. This translates into CASSMMPQGGEQYF.

This clone was recorded once. This chain joins TRBV10-3 and TRBJ2-7; 11 bases fit TRBD1. CDR1 and CDR2 (germline): ENHRY, SYGVKD. Trimming removed 5 bases from V and 6 bases from J; junction bases left unmatched: 6. This CDR3 has 14 residues. The CDR3 is CAISWGQGVREQYF. DNA for the CDR3: TGTGCCATCAGTTGGGGACAGGGGGTTCGCGAGCAGTACTTC.

Turning to this clone: One end of the junction does not line up with germline, which may come from a read error. This chain joins TRBV2 and TRBJ2-7; D possibly corresponds to TRBD2 (7 bases). The CDR3 contains 13 residues. CDR1 and CDR2 from the germline V gene are SNHLY and FYNNEI. CDR3 sequence: CASKGTLMGRGTF. The DNA of the CDR3 is TGTGCCAGCAAGGGGACCCTCATGGGGAGGGGGACTTTC.